This note documents a single TCR beta chain sequence. Its antigen is not known. Produced via immunoSEQ multiplex PCR; TCRdb's table is partial and in-frame only. Of 11,000 to 15,000 clones in the sample, about four fifths were seen once. The sample belongs to a study of immune evolution from preneoplasia to lung adenocarcinoma. Whole-study findings and limits: Normal lung had the highest top T cell clone frequencies. Compared with EGFR-mutant or double wild-type lesions, KRAS-mutant nodules were more clonal.

The CDR3 spans 15 residues. Germline V gene lookup returns CDR1 SGHRS and CDR2 YFSETQ. With 4 bases removed from V and 3 bases from J, the gap between germline ends came to 15 bases. Patient tissue came from resections in Japan or China, 2014–2017. V gene TRBV5-1 combines with J gene TRBJ2-3; D remains unclear. Input material: FFPE minimally invasive lung adenocarcinoma tissue. The origin of this receptor is a person aged 60-79 years with lung adenocarcinoma. CDR3 region: CASSDMIPGTDTQYF. The DNA for the CDR3 is TGCGCCAGCAGCGACATGATCCCCGGGACAGATACGCAGTATTTT.